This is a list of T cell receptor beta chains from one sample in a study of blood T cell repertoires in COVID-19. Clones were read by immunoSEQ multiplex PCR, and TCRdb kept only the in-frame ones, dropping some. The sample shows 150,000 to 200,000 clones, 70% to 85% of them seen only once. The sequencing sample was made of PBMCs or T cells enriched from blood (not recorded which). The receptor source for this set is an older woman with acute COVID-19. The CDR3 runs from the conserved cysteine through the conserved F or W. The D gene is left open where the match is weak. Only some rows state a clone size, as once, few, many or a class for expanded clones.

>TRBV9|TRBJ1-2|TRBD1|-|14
TGTGCCAGCAGCGTAGACGGGACAGGGCAGGGCTACACCTTC
CASSVDGTGQGYTF
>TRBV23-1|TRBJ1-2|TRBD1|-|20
TGCGCCAGCAGTCCCCTACCCACAATGGACAGGGCTAAAGCTAACTATGGCTACACCTTC
CASSPLPTMDRAKANYGYTF
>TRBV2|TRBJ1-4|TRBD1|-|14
TGTGCCAGCTTTAGGACAGGTTTTAATGAAAAACTGTTTTTT
CASFRTGFNEKLFF
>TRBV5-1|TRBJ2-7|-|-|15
TGCGCCAGCAGCTTAGGCCAGGGGCGCTCCTACGAGCAGTACTTC
CASSLGQGRSYEQYF
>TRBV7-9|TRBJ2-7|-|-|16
TGTGCCAGCAGCTTAGCGGGGAAAGGGGGATCCTACGAGCAGTACTTC
CASSLAGKGGSYEQYF
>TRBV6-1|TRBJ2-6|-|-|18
TGTGCCAGCAGTGAGTTTGGGCAGGCCCTCTCTGGGGCCAACGTCCTGACTTTC
CASSEFGQALSGANVLTF
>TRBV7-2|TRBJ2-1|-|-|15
TGTGCCAGCAGCTTAGGATTTGGTAGCTACAATGAGCAGTTCTTC
CASSLGFGSYNEQFF
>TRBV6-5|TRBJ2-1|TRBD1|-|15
TGTGCCACCGACCCTCGGGCAGGGGGAAACAATGAGCAGTTCTTC
CATDPRAGGNNEQFF
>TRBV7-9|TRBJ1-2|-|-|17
TGTGCCAGCAGCTTAAGGTCGAGCGAGCTACAATACTATGGCTACACCTTC
CASSLRSSELQYYGYTF
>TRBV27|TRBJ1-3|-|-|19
TGTGCCAGCAGTTTATTCTACACTCCAGGCGGGGGCGGGGGAAACACCATATATTTT
CASSLFYTPGGGGGNTIYF
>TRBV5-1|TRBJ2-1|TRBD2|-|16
TGCGCCAGCAGCTTGGGGGCAGCGGGAGTCGGCAATGAGCAGTTCTTC
CASSLGAAGVGNEQFF
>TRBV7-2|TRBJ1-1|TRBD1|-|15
TGTGCCAGCAGCTTAAGGACACAGGGGACCACTGAAGCTTTCTTT
CASSLRTQGTTEAFF
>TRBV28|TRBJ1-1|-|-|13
TGTGCCAGCAGCTACGGACACCCCAATGAAGCTTTCTTT
CASSYGHPNEAFF
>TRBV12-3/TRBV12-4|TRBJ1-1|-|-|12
TGTGCCAGCAGTCCACAGGGCGCTGAAGCTTTCTTT
CASSPQGAEAFF
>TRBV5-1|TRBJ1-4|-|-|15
TGCGCCAGCAGCTTGGACAGGGCAACTAATGAAAAACTGTTTTTT
CASSLDRATNEKLFF
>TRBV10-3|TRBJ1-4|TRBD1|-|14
TGTGCCATCAGTGGGGACAGGGGGCGTGAAAAACTGTTTTTT
CAISGDRGREKLFF
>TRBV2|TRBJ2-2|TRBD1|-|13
TGTGCCGGACGGACAGGGCCCTCAGGGGAGCTGTTTTTT
CAGRTGPSGELFF
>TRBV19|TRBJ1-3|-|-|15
TGTGCCAGTCGCCGGGACACCAATCTTGGAAACACCATATATTTT
CASRRDTNLGNTIYF
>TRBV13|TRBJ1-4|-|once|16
TGTGCCAGCAGTTTGTCGACGGGAGGCATTAATGAAAAACTGTTTTTT
CASSLSTGGINEKLFF
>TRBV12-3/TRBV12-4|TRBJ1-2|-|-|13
TGTGCCAGCAGTTTATCAGGAGGATATGGCTACACCTTC
CASSLSGGYGYTF
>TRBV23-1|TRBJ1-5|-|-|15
TGCGCCAGCAGGATCCTCCGACAGATCGATCAGCCCCAGCATTTT
CASRILRQIDQPQHF
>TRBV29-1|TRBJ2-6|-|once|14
TGCAGCGTTGAACCGGGGGTCGGGGCCAACGTCCTGACTTTC
CSVEPGVGANVLTF
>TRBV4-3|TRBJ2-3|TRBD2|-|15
TGCGCCAGCAGCCGCGGGCGGGGGGCCACAGATACGCAGTATTTT
CASSRGRGATDTQYF
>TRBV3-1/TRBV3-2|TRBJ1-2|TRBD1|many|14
TGTGCCAGCAGCCAAGACGGACAGGGGGATGGCTACACCTTC
CASSQDGQGDGYTF
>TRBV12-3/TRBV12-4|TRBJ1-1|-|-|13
TGTGCCAGCAGTTTATCGAGATACACTGAAGCTTTCTTT
CASSLSRYTEAFF
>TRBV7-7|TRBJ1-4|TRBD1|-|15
TGTGCCAGCAGCCCCCACAGGGGAGCTAATGAAAAACTGTTTTTT
CASSPHRGANEKLFF
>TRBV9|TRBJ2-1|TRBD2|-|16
TGTGCCAGCAGCCCTCGGACTAGCGGGAGCGGCAATGAGCAGTTCTTC
CASSPRTSGSGNEQFF
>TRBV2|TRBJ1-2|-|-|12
TGTGCCAGCAGGAGGGAGAACTATGGCTACACCTTC
CASRRENYGYTF
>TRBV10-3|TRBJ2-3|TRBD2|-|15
TGTGCCACCTGGCCCGGGGGGGCCCCCCCAGATACGCAGTATTTT
CATWPGGAPPDTQYF
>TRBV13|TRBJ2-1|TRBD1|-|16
TGTGCCAGCAGCGCCACGACAGGGGAGGTTAGGAATGAGCAGTTCTTC
CASSATTGEVRNEQFF
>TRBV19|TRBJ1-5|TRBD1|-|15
TGTGCCAGTAGTATACAGGGACAGGGGAAACAGCCCCAGCATTTT
CASSIQGQGKQPQHF
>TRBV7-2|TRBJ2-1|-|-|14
TGTGCCAGCAGTAGCCTTTACTCCTACAATGAGCAGTTCTTC
CASSSLYSYNEQFF
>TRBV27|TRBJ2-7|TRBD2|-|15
TGTGCCAGCAGTCTGACTAGCGGGTTCCCCTACGAGCAGTACTTC
CASSLTSGFPYEQYF
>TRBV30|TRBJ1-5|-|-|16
TGTGCCTGGAGACCGGCCGGGGGAAATAGCAATCAGCCCCAGCATTTT
CAWRPAGGNSNQPQHF
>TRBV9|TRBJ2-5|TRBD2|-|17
TGTGCCAGCAGCGTAGGCCCCTCGACTAGCGGGAAAGAGACCCAGTACTTC
CASSVGPSTSGKETQYF
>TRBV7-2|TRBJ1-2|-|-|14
TGTGCCAGCAGCTTGGCCGGGTCTTTCGAGGGCTACACCTTC
CASSLAGSFEGYTF
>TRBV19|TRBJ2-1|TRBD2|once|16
TGTGCCAGTAGTAGGACCACTGGGACGGGAGGGGATGAGCAGTTCTTC
CASSRTTGTGGDEQFF
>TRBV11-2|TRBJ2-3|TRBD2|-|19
TGTGCCAGCAGCCCACCCTGGCCTAGCGGGGGGCCCAGCACAGATACGCAGTATTTT
CASSPPWPSGGPSTDTQYF
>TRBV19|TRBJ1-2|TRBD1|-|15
TGTGCCAGTAGTCAGCAGGGGGTGGCCAGTCATGGCTACACCTTC
CASSQQGVASHGYTF
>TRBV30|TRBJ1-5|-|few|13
TGTGCCTGGGCTGACAGGACCAATCAGCCCCAGCATTTT
CAWADRTNQPQHF
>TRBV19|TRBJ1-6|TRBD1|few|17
TGTGCCAGTAGTATATGGGACAGTTTCTCCACTAATTCACCCCTCCACTTT
CASSIWDSFSTNSPLHF
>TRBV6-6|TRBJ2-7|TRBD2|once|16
TGTGCCAGCAGAGGACTAGCGGGAGGGCCCTCTTACGAGCAGTACTTC
CASRGLAGGPSYEQYF
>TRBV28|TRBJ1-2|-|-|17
TGTGCCAGCGGATCAGAGCCGGGACTAAGTACAAACTATGGCTACACCTTC
CASGSEPGLSTNYGYTF
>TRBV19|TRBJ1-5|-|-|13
TGTGCCAGTAGTACCGCGGACGGAGGGCCCCAGCATTTT
CASSTADGGPQHF
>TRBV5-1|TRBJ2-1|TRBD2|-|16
TGCGCCAGCAGCCCACCGGGACTAGCGACTTACAATGAGCAGTTCTTC
CASSPPGLATYNEQFF
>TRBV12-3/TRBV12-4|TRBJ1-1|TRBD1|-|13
TGTGCCAGCAGCCAGACAGGGAGCACTGAAGCTTTCTTT
CASSQTGSTEAFF
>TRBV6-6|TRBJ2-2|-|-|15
TGTGCCAGCAGTACCGGACTCGCGAACACCGGGGAGCTGTTTTTT
CASSTGLANTGELFF
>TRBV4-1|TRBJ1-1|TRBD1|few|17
TGCGCCAGCAGCCTCCTCAGGGGGCCTTCGATAAACGCTGAAGCTTTCTTT
CASSLLRGPSINAEAFF
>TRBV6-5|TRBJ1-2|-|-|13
TGTGCCAGCAGTTACGGGCAGGGTAGGCGCTACACCTTC
CASSYGQGRRYTF